This entry lists 5 T cell receptor beta chains sequenced from one sample in a study of blood T cells in healthy people across ages. The authors ran a second PCR of about 7 to 11 cycles using a sample-barcoded 5' primer and a J-beta primer mix. TCRdb recomputed calls from the 5' RACE reads with MiXCR, one row per CDR3 protein. The sample lists 700,000 to 850,000 distinct CDR3 sequences; under 40% were seen once. Sequencing was done on a sample of blood. These receptors all stem from a man aged 18 to 35 in good health.

This chain uses TRBV20-1 with TRBJ2-5; the D gene is possibly TRBD2 (6 bases). Trimming took off 6 bases at V and 4 bases at J, with 18 bases between the two ends. From germline, CDR1 is DFQATT and CDR2 SNEGSKA (reference sequence). CDR3 size: 14 residues. The chain's CDR3 is CSATAGFWGETQYF. The CDR3 nucleotides are TGCAGTGCCACCGCGGGGTTCTGGGGAGAGACCCAGTACTTC.

A few counts support this clonotype. This chain joins TRBV12-3 or TRBV12-4 and TRBJ1-2, with 7 bases fitting TRBD1. With V trimmed by 2 bases and J by 3 bases, 12 bases remained unmatched. This CDR3 has 17 amino acids. The CDR3: CASSLTRDSQEDYGYTF. In DNA form, the CDR3 reads TGTGCCAGCAGTTTAACACGGGACAGTCAGGAAGACTATGGCTACACCTTC.

The chain links TRBV20-1 to TRBJ1-5; possibly TRBD1 for D (5 bases). The V end lost 6 bases, the J end lost 4 bases, and 13 bases lay between the germline ends. From germline, CDR1 is DFQATT and CDR2 SNEGSKA (reference sequence). CDR3 size: 13 residues. This chain's CDR3 is CSAHRDLNQPQHF. As DNA, the CDR3 is TGCAGTGCGCACCGGGACTTAAATCAGCCCCAGCATTTT.

Points on this clonotype: A much larger clone differs from this one at a single base, so this may be a read error. The chain has TRBV12-3 or TRBV12-4 and TRBJ1-2; D is uncertain. The CDR3 is made up of 10 amino acids. The CDR3 sequence: CAGSFSSVTF. The CDR3 region has the DNA TGTGCCGGCAGTTTTAGTTCGGTCACCTTC.

This clonotype was counted only a few times. J is TRBJ1-2 and V is TRBV20-1; 9 bases match TRBD1. This CDR3 has 13 residues. Trimming cost V 2 bases and J 4 bases; bases outside gene matches: 2. CDR1 and CDR2 (germline): DFQATT, SNEGSKA (reference sequence). This chain's CDR3 is CSARKGQGYGYTF. DNA for the CDR3: TGCAGTGCTAGAAAGGGACAGGGCTATGGCTACACCTTC.